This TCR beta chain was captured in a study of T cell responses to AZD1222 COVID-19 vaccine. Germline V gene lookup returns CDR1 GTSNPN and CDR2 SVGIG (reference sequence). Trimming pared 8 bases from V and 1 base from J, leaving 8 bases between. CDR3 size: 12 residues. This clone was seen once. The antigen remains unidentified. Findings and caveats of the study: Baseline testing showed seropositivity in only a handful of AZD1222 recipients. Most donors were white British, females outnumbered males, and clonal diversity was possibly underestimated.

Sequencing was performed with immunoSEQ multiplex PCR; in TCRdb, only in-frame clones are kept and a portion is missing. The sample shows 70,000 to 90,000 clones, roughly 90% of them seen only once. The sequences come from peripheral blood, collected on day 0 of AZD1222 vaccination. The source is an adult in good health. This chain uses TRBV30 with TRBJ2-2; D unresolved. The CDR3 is CAHPGNTGELFF. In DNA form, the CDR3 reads TGTGCCCACCCGGGGAACACCGGGGAGCTGTTTTTT.